Shown below are 2 T cell receptor beta chains from a single sample sequenced in a study of brain T cells in children with intractable seizures. Some clones are missing from TCRdb's copy, which holds only in-frame ones; the method was immunoSEQ multiplex PCR. This sample carries just under 65,000 clones, about 96% of them seen once, and the ten largest clones take more than 0.3%. The sequences come from peripheral blood, collected at surgery. The origin of the receptors is a boy under two years old with focal cortical dysplasia and intractable seizures.

The CDR3: CASIRVGYGYTF. DNA of the CDR3: TGTGCCAGCATCAGGGTGGGGTATGGCTACACCTTC. This chain links TRBV2 with TRBJ1-2; possibly TRBD1 for D (5 bases). The CDR3 is 12 residues long. Trimming pared 7 bases from V and 5 bases from J, leaving 11 bases between. The germline V gene encodes CDR1 SNHLY and CDR2 FYNNEI.

The V gene is TRBV21-1, the J gene TRBJ2-7; the table's D call TRBD2 went unverified against the DNA. TRBV21-1 represents a pseudogene. The CDR3 has 17 amino acids. The CDR3 region has the DNA TGTGCCAGCAGCAAAGCGTCGAGGTCTAGCGGGAACCCCAAGCAGTACTTC. It specifies CASSKASRSSGNPKQYF.